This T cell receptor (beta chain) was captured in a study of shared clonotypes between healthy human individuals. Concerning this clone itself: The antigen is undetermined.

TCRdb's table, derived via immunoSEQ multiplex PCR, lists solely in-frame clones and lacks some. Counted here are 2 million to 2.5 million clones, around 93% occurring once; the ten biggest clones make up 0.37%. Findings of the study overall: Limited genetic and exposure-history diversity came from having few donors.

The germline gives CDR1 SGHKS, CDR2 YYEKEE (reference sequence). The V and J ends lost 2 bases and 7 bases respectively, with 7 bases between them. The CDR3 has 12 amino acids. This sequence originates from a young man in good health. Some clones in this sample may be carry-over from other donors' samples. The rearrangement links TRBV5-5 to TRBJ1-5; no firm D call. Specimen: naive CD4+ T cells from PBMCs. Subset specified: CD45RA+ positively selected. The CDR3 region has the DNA TGTGCCAGCAGCTTAAGATGGCAGCCCCAGCATTTT. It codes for CASSLRWQPQHF.